This TCR beta chain stems from a study of blood T cells in healthy people across ages (dated by TCRdb to about 2015). Looking at the study overall: In model experiments, roughly one uniquely barcoded TCR beta cDNA molecule per two T cells was captured by template switching. The donors were split into four age groups: young (average approximately 16 years), middle-aged (around 40), aged (about 56) and long-lived (about 82). The study analyzed two additional independent replicas of 1 million unique cDNA reads from the same blood draw for two donors, one aged 18 to 29 and one aged 80 or older. Using deep sequencing normalized with unique cDNA molecular identifiers, the study measured how TCR beta repertoire diversity changes with age. Overall results and qualifications from the work: Compared with the aged group, the long-lived group had more naive CD4+ T cells, fewer expanded clones and increased TCR diversity, suggesting age selection. Observed TCR beta diversity correlated strongly with the percentage of naive T cells measured by flow cytometry. Observed TCR beta diversity per million T cells fell roughly linearly with age, and a significant reduction was already apparent by age about 43. Estimates of total diversity based on one million sequenced T cells were regarded as lower bounds and as underestimates. Since profiling was done on bulk unsorted PBMCs, naive and antigen-experienced compartments could not be conclusively compared. Because the CMV infection status of the donors was unknown, age-related changes in expanded clonotypes may potentially have been confounded.

Concerning this clonotype itself: Its antigen remains undetermined. No per-base quality is available; no much larger clone lies one base away.

Library method: 5' RACE. Reads for this sample came from an Illumina HiSeq 2500. A second PCR of about 6 to 11 cycles was performed with a sample-barcoded 5' primer and a J-beta primer mix. A template-switch 5' adaptor carrying 12 random nucleotides introduced a unique molecular identifier onto each TCR beta cDNA molecule. At least 2.5 million CDR3-containing paired-end reads were obtained from each sample. First-strand cDNA synthesis was performed from all RNA using the Mint cDNA synthesis kit, with priming by a TRBC-specific oligonucleotide. Following uracil-DNA glycosylase treatment, a first 18-cycle PCR with universal primers M1SS and BC2_uni_R was performed on all cDNA. Under the source paper's analysis protocol: Each sample was normalized by randomly selecting 1 million high-quality reads, each carrying a distinct molecular identifier. Instead of being binned into consensus sequences, reads that shared molecular identifiers were thrown out. MiTCR, run with a Q25 quality threshold and the strictest error-elimination algorithm, handled CDR3 identification, clonotype clustering and error correction. Lower-bound total TCR beta diversity was estimated with a nonparametric unseen species model using Euler transformation. TCRdb cleaned the public reads at Q25 with fastp, built clones with MiXCR and kept in-frame beta chains. CDR3 protein duplicates are merged, each entry listing the most common genes and DNA. These V and J calls rely on TCRdb rather than the paper's analysis. This sample has 800,000 to 950,000 distinct CDR3 sequences in its table, and roughly 29% of those were observed once. Clones ranked in the top ten supply about 10% of the sample.

Systemically healthy Caucasian individuals from Russia, roughly 40 in total and aged about 6 to 90 years, were included as donors. Each donor gave 9.5 to 10 milliliters of peripheral blood, drawn into EDTA-treated Vacutainer tubes. Ficoll-Paque density-gradient centrifugation was used to isolate PBMCs, with at least 6.5 million per sample. Trizol reagent was used to extract total RNA from the PBMCs, yielding at least 5.5 micrograms per sample. For every donor, flow cytometry on a PBMC aliquot measured the percentage of naive CD45RAhigh/CD27high T cells. From the germline V gene, CDR1 is MNHEY and CDR2 is SVGAGI. The CDR3 measures 14 amino acids from cysteine to phenylalanine. Just the 42-base CDR3 DNA is kept, in frame starting at base 1. V is shortened by 2 bases, J by 4 bases, and the region joining them spans 11 bases. The same data also went into a second study, on T cells of mothers and their children. The other study reports the following: Nine systemically healthy Caucasian individuals, comprising three mothers and their six children, were included as donors. cDNA synthesis used all of the extracted RNA, with approximately 1.4 ug of RNA in each 15 ul reaction. Sample barcodes and 2-4 random nucleotides were added via the M1S primer in the second PCR. Over 8.5 million TCR beta CDR3 reads came from each mother, compared with around 3 million reads from each child. TCR recombination output is similarly shaped by thymic selection in related and unrelated pairs, with a minor effect exerted by inherited differences. Normalized repertoire overlap was always found to be slightly, but never significantly, higher in related mother-child pairs than in unrelated mother-child pairs. No persistent microchimeric T cell clones were detected, at a sensitivity of 90 to 100 clones per million clonotypes. In the study, deep NGS was used to compare the TCR beta repertoires of mothers and children, and features distinguishing related mother-child pairs from unrelated individuals were sought. The mean age was roughly 36 +/- 4 years for the mothers and about 12 +/- 4 years for the children. Libraries were sequenced on Illumina HiSeq 2000 with 100+100 nt paired-end reads after adapter ligation with NEBNext reagents. Mother and child libraries were prepared a month apart and sequenced in separate runs to prevent cross-contamination. Each donor had between about 450,000 and 2,100,000 distinct TCR beta clonotypes identified. Naive TCR beta clonotypes were estimated from low-frequency clonotypes matched to each donor's FACS-determined naive share, without sorting.

The TCR was taken from a woman between 40 and 50 years old in good health. The material sequenced was blood. The chain is made from TRBV6-5 and TRBJ2-5; confidence is insufficient to name the D gene. The base sequence is TGTGCCAGCAGTTACGATCACGGCCGAGAGACCCAGTACTTC. Protein translation: CASSYDHGRETQYF.